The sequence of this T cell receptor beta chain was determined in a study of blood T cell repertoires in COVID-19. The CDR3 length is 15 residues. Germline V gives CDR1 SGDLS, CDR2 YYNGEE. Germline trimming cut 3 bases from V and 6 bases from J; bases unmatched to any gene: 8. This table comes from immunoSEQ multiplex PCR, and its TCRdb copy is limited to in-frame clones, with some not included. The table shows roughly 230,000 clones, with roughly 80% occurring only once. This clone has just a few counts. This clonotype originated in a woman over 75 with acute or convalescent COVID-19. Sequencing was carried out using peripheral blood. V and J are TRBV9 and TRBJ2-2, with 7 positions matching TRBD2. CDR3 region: CASSGLGLDAGELFF. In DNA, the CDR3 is TGTGCCAGCAGCGGACTTGGACTAGACGCCGGGGAGCTGTTTTTT.